In its sample, the clone carrying this TCR beta chain was seen once. Its specificity is unknown. The data belong to a study of cytomegalovirus exposure and HLA in healthy donors. Clones were read by immunoSEQ multiplex PCR, and TCRdb kept only the in-frame ones, dropping some. The repertoire includes about 310,000 clones, nearly 90% of them detected once, and 0.9% to 1% sits in the top ten. CDR1 is MGHRA and CDR2 is YSYEKL in the germline V gene. The germline V and J ends were trimmed by 1 base and 6 bases, with 7 bases remaining between them. CDR3 length: 13 amino acids. Study findings and constraints: A later analysis found first-cohort TCR clusters tended to co-occur in the 120 or so validation repertoires. Many donors carried some public TCRs, although rarity characterized most TCR sequences.

This sequence was found in a man aged 25-40 years in good health and CMV-seronegative. This chain joins TRBV4-1 and TRBJ2-1, with D possibly matching TRBD2 (6 bases). Sequencing was performed on PBMCs. Written as DNA, the CDR3 is TGCGCCAGCAGCCAAGCGGGGGTCAATGAGCAGTTCTTC. It yields the protein CASSQAGVNEQFF.